The following is a TCR beta chain sequence with its context. Under 3 months was the duration of disease in ophthalmopathy patients, who also had a Clinical Activity Score of at least 3 and a NOSPECS grade of at least 4. The record originates from a study of T cells in Graves' hyperthyroidism and ophthalmopathy. V was pared by 2 bases and J by 3 bases, with 4 bases of the junction left unmatched. The V gene's germline CDR1 is MNHEY and CDR2 SVGAGI. This CDR3 contains 15 residues. Amplification of TCR beta CDR3 regions used RNA as the template. The TCR CDR3 was amplified in a first-round RT-PCR using the HTBI primer set. TCRdb re-derived calls from the multiplex PCR reads in MiXCR, one entry per CDR3 protein. This sample has 600,000 or so distinct CDR3 sequences, with about 14% found just once.

The V call is TRBV6-5, the J call TRBJ2-4; 7 bases are shared with TRBD2. The sequence derives from a woman under 30 with Graves' ophthalmopathy. Sequences were obtained from blood. DNA for the CDR3: TGTGCCAGCAGTTACCGGGGGGACCACAAAAACATTCAGTACTTC. Translated: CASSYRGDHKNIQYF.